The 32 T cell receptor beta chains reported below all come from one sample, sequenced in a study of molecular identifiers for immune sequencing clone quantification. TCRdb fed the PCR reads into MiXCR, producing one record per CDR3 protein. There are about 86,000 distinct CDR3 sequences in the sample; about 23% occur only once, and 0.6% to 0.9% lies in the top ten. Sequencing input: naive CD8+ T cells from blood, with Jurkat cell RNA spiked in. The sample's subset: FACS-sorted CD8+CD4-CCR7+CD45RA+ naive T cells. These receptors came from a human donor in good health. Some libraries in this study had Jurkat cell RNA spiked in.

This clonotype has just a few counts. V is TRBV9 and J is TRBJ2-5; the match to TRBD2 covers 10 bases. Germline V lookup: CDR1 SGDLS, CDR2 YYNGEE. V gave up 3 bases and J gave up 5 bases; unmatched junction bases: 7. The length of the CDR3 is 15 residues. CDR3 amino acids: CASSAEGLASETQYF. CDR3 nucleotides: TGTGCCAGCAGCGCGGAGGGACTAGCGAGCGAGACCCAGTACTTC.

This clonotype showed up many times. J is TRBJ2-5 and V is TRBV9; 8 nucleotides align to TRBD1. CDR3 length: 15 residues. Germline values: CDR1 SGDLS, CDR2 YYNGEE. The V and J ends lost 2 bases and 1 base, in that order; junction bases with no gene match: 4. CDR3 DNA sequence: TGTGCCAGCAGCGTGAGGACAGGGCCCCAAGAGACCCAGTACTTC. Protein product: CASSVRTGPQETQYF.

V gene TRBV27 combines with J gene TRBJ2-7; 9 bases map to TRBD2. The V segment lost 4 bases and the J segment 2 bases; nucleotides outside the gene matches: 3. CDR1 and CDR2 (germline): MNHEY, SMNVEV (reference sequence). There are 14 residues in the CDR3. The CDR3 DNA is TGTGCCAGCAGTTCTTCTAGCGGGGCCTACGAGCAGTACTTC. Translating gives CASSSSSGAYEQYF.

Notes on this clonotype: A much larger clone lies a single base off, so this may be a read error. The CDR3 ends on some other residue instead of the conserved phenylalanine or tryptophan, so this is likely a read error. The rearrangement links TRBV30 to TRBJ2-7; no firm D call. The CDR3 covers 13 residues. Trimming stripped 2 bases from V and 0 bases from J, with 8 bases between. Per the germline V gene, CDR1 is GTSNPN and CDR2 is SVGIG (reference sequence). The DNA for the CDR3 is TGTGCCTGGAGTCCAGAGAGCTCCTACGAGCAGTACATC. Translation gives CAWSPESSYEQYI.

Points on this clonotype: Since no conserved phenylalanine or tryptophan closes the CDR3, a read error is the likely cause. The V call is TRBV27, the J call TRBJ2-1; no clear D gene. V was pared by 6 bases and J by 8 bases, with 11 bases between. The CDR3 sequence is 12 residues long. The germline CDR1 and CDR2 sequences are MNHEY and SMNVEV (reference sequence). CDR3 sequence: CASRGYPHEQFL. Written as DNA, the CDR3 is TGTGCCAGCAGGGGTTACCCCCATGAGCAGTTCCTC.

The rearrangement uses TRBV9 and TRBJ1-6, with TRBD1 as a possible D gene (5 bases). V lost 0 bases and J 8 bases, leaving 9 bases between the germline ends. Germline V CDR1 and CDR2: SGDLS, YYNGEE. This CDR3 region has 14 residues. CDR3 protein: CASSVGQGDSPLHF. The CDR3 DNA follows: TGTGCCAGCAGCGTAGGGCAGGGCGATTCACCCCTCCACTTT.

The genes are TRBV28 and TRBJ1-3, with a tentative D call TRBD1 (5 bases). This CDR3 comprises 14 residues. With 6 bases removed from V and 4 bases from J, the gap between germline ends came to 13 bases. CDR1 MDHEN and CDR2 SYDVKM come from the germline V gene. CDR3 in DNA: TGTGCCAGCAGCTCGACAGTGTACGGAAACACCATATATTTT. Translating it yields CASSSTVYGNTIYF.

The table lists this clonotype with a few counts. V usage is TRBV4-1 and J usage is TRBJ1-2; D gene ambiguous. Trimming shortened V by 3 bases and J by 8 bases, and 19 bases separated the two germline ends. The CDR3 is made up of 15 amino acids. Germline assignment: CDR1 MGHRA and CDR2 YSYEKL. CDR3 sequence: CASSHPPPGREGYTF. In nucleotides, the CDR3 is TGCGCCAGCAGCCACCCCCCGCCGGGGAGGGAAGGCTACACCTTC.

This chain joins TRBV9 and TRBJ2-2; possibly TRBD1 for D (5 bases). Deletions cut 3 bases from V and 2 bases from J, with 11 bases between. The germline CDR1 and CDR2 sequences are SGDLS and YYNGEE. The CDR3 loop spans 15 amino acids. CDR3 bases: TGTGCCAGCAGCGCGATGACAGTTAACACCGGGGAGCTGTTTTTT. It translates to CASSAMTVNTGELFF.

In its sample, this clonotype was seen a few times. This chain connects TRBV4-3 to TRBJ2-3, with D maybe TRBD2 (6 bases). There are 15 residues in the CDR3. CDR1 LGHNA and CDR2 YSLEER come from the germline V gene. V lost 4 bases, J lost 0 bases, and 11 bases lay in between. The DNA for the CDR3 is TGCGCCAGCAGCCCGTTCGGGGGTAGCACAGATACGCAGTATTTT. Amino acid sequence: CASSPFGGSTDTQYF.

In the case of this clonotype: A much bigger clone sits one base away, suggesting this may be a read error. The chain recombines TRBV6-1 with TRBJ1-5; unclear D gene. The CDR3 is made up of 15 amino acids. Per the germline V gene, CDR1 is MNHNS and CDR2 is SASEGT. CDR3 DNA: TGTGACAGCAGTGAAAGATTGGACAGCAATCAGCCCCAGCATTTT. Its protein is CDSSERLDSNQPQHF.

Concerning this clonotype: With a much larger clone just one base away, this may be a read error. The V call is TRBV7-8, the J call TRBJ1-1, with D possibly being TRBD1 (6 bases). This CDR3 has 13 amino acids. Germline CDR1 and CDR2: SGHVS and FQNEAQ. The CDR3 region is CAGSLRRGTEAFF. As DNA, the CDR3 is TGTGCCGGCAGCTTACGCAGGGGAACTGAAGCTTTCTTT.

The rearrangement joins TRBV12-3 or TRBV12-4 to TRBJ1-4; maybe TRBD1 (5 bases). Trimming removed 9 bases at V and 8 bases at J, with 19 bases between. The CDR3 is 14 amino acids. The CDR3 region is CASRDEGPGEKLFF. The CDR3 bases are TGTGCCAGTCGGGATGAGGGGCCTGGGGAAAAACTGTTTTTT.

This clonotype was seen repeatedly, ten times or more. This sequence joins TRBV5-1 and TRBJ2-3; tentative D call: TRBD1 (5 bases). V was trimmed by 3 bases and J by 4 bases, leaving 18 bases between them. Germline assignment: CDR1 SGHRS and CDR2 YFSETQ. The length of the CDR3 is 16 residues. In nucleotides, the CDR3 is TGCGCCAGCAGCTCGACAGCTACCGAATGGGCAGATACGCAGTATTTT. Translation gives CASSSTATEWADTQYF.

This clonotype turned up a few times. The chain couples TRBV7-6 to TRBJ2-5; 9 bases are shared with TRBD2. The CDR3 runs 16 residues. Per the germline V gene, CDR1 is SGHVS and CDR2 is FNYEAQ. Losses at the gene ends were 1 base for V and 1 base for J; bases not matched to a gene: 4. The chain's CDR3 is CASSLVLAGTQETQYF. The CDR3 nucleotides read TGTGCCAGCAGCTTAGTCCTAGCGGGGACCCAAGAGACCCAGTACTTC.

This clonotype was seen repeatedly, ten times or more. V and J are TRBV27 and TRBJ2-6; D may be TRBD1 (6 bases). This CDR3 is built from 21 residues. V was pared by 0 bases and J by 4 bases, with 25 bases between. Looked up from germline, CDR1 is MNHEY and CDR2 is SMNVEV (reference sequence). CDR3 in amino acids: CASSLSGVSRQDKWGANVLTF. The CDR3 nucleotides are TGTGCCAGCAGTTTATCGGGGGTCTCCCGACAGGACAAATGGGGGGCCAACGTCCTGACTTTC.

Turning to this clonotype: Given a much more abundant clone one base away, this may be a read error. The CDR3 here is CASSQDRLDQFF. For the CDR3, the DNA is TGTGCCAGCAGCCAAGATAGGCTTGACCAGTTCTTC. The chain is built from TRBV14 and TRBJ2-1; D is unresolved. The ends were cut back, 0 bases at V and 13 bases at J, with 10 bases in the middle. The CDR3 totals 12 residues. The germline V gene has CDR1 SGHDN and CDR2 FVKESK.

Comment on this clonotype: A single base separates this from a much larger clone, so it may be a read error. V is TRBV20-1 and J is TRBJ1-1; 8 nucleotides line up with TRBD1. V was clipped by 7 bases and J by 4 bases; unmatched bases: 8. Germline V gives CDR1 DFQATT, CDR2 SNEGSKA (reference sequence). The CDR3 has 13 residues. The CDR3 reads CSVPDRESTEAFF. The CDR3 nucleotides are TGCAGTGTTCCGGACAGGGAGAGCACTGAAGCTTTCTTT.

This clonotype was seen at least ten times. J is TRBJ2-7 and V is TRBV5-5; the D gene is possibly TRBD1 (5 bases). The V and J ends lost 0 bases and 4 bases respectively, with 11 bases between them. CDR3 length: 14 amino acids. Germline CDR1 reads SGHKS; CDR2 reads YYEKEE (reference sequence). CDR3 sequence reads: CASSLGQGMYEQYF. CDR3 coding DNA: TGTGCCAGCAGCTTGGGGCAGGGAATGTACGAGCAGTACTTC.

The chain combines TRBV19 with TRBJ2-3; no firm D call. This CDR3 spans 13 amino acids. Germline values: CDR1 LNHDA, CDR2 SQIVND (reference sequence). The germline V and J ends were trimmed by 2 bases and 9 bases, with 12 bases remaining between them. The CDR3 DNA reads TGTGCCAGTAGTATACCGAGGCGATGCACGCAGTATTTT. Encoded protein: CASSIPRRCTQYF.

As regards this clonotype: The CDR3 does not close with the conserved phenylalanine or tryptophan, likely indicating a read error. The chain is built from TRBV29-1 and TRBJ1-6; D gene unclear. The germline V gene has CDR1 SQVTM and CDR2 ANQGSEA. V was cut by 1 base and J by 0 bases, with 7 bases left in between. This CDR3 has 15 residues. CDR3 amino acids: CSVEGARSYNSPLHL. The CDR3 nucleotides read TGCAGCGTTGAAGGGGCACGCTCCTATAATTCACCCCTCCACCTT.

Notes on this clonotype: A read error is possible here, since a much larger clone lies one base away. This chain uses TRBV28 with TRBJ2-7, with D perhaps TRBD2 (5 bases). The germline V gene encodes CDR1 MDHEN and CDR2 SYDVKM. The length of the CDR3 is 15 residues. The DNA for the CDR3 is TGTGCCAGCAGTTCCCGGGTAGCCGGAGACTACGAGCAGCACTTC. Amino acids: CASSSRVAGDYEQHF.

The table lists this clonotype with many counts. The CDR3 spells CASSPIYGGTNEKLFF. The CDR3 region has the DNA TGTGCCAGCAGTCCAATCTACGGGGGGACTAATGAAAAACTGTTTTTT. V usage is TRBV6-5 and J usage is TRBJ1-4, with a weak D call TRBD1 (5 bases). V dropped 5 bases and J dropped 2 bases, with 15 bases sitting between them. CDR1 is MNHEY and CDR2 is SVGAGI in the germline V gene. This CDR3 comprises 16 residues.

J is TRBJ2-3 and V is TRBV27; 10 bases line up with TRBD2. The CDR3 runs to 15 residues. The germline gives CDR1 MNHEY, CDR2 SMNVEV (reference sequence). V lost 5 bases, J lost 7 bases, and 9 bases stayed unmatched. CDR3 DNA: TGTGCCAGCAGTATACTAGCGGGGTTCCCCCATACGCAGTATTTT. Its protein product is CASSILAGFPHTQYF.

The rearrangement joins TRBV4-1 to TRBJ2-1; a weak D match, TRBD2 (6 bases). Trimming left V 7 bases short and J 9 bases short, with 22 bases between. The CDR3 is 15 residues long. Germline loops: CDR1 MGHRA, CDR2 YSYEKL. In nucleotides, the CDR3 is TGCGCCAGCACCGACGGGGGTGCCGCCCTAAGTGAGCAGTTCTTC. This codes for CASTDGGAALSEQFF.

As to this clonotype: A much larger clone differs from this one at a single base, so this may be a read error. V gene TRBV6-2 or TRBV6-3 combines with J gene TRBJ2-6; perhaps TRBD1 as D (6 bases). This CDR3 has 18 residues. Deletions cut 7 bases from V and 0 bases from J, with 19 bases between. Germline V gene sequence: CDR1 MNHEY, CDR2 SVGEGT. This CDR3 reads CASNSRDKGVSGANVLTF. The DNA of the CDR3 is TGTGCCAGCAATTCCCGGGACAAGGGTGTCTCTGGGGCCAACGTCCTGACTTTC.

This rearrangement joins TRBV7-2 to TRBJ2-7; 10 positions match TRBD1. Per germline, CDR1 SGHTA and CDR2 FQGNSA. The junction had 10 bases not matched to a gene; V was cut back by 5 bases and J by 3 bases. CDR3 size: 16 residues. The CDR3 reads CASSKGYGQGGYEQYF. CDR3 in DNA: TGTGCCAGCAGCAAAGGATATGGACAGGGGGGCTACGAGCAGTACTTC.

The sample holds a few counts of this clonotype. The genes are TRBV30 and TRBJ2-3; tentative D call: TRBD1 (6 bases). Germline V gene sequence: CDR1 GTSNPN, CDR2 SVGIG (reference sequence). V lost 2 bases and J 2 bases, leaving 14 bases between the germline ends. The CDR3 loop spans 15 amino acids. The CDR3 is CAWSLRDMNTDTQYF. The CDR3, as DNA: TGTGCCTGGAGTCTCCGGGACATGAACACAGATACGCAGTATTTT.

This clonotype has only a few counts. The rearrangement uses TRBV2 and TRBJ1-5; TRBD1 aligns across 10 bases. The length of the CDR3 is 14 residues. The J segment lost 7 bases and the V segment lost 6 bases, leaving 6 bases of the junction unmatched. The germline CDR1 and CDR2 sequences are SNHLY and FYNNEI. CDR3 coding DNA: TGTGCCAGCAGCCCTGGGACAGGGGAACAGCCCCAGCATTTT. Protein product: CASSPGTGEQPQHF.

This clonotype was seen a few times. The gene calls are TRBV6-5 and TRBJ2-3; 8 nucleotides align to TRBD2. The CDR3 sequence is 16 residues long. With 1 base clipped from V and 5 bases from J, the junction kept 8 bases outside the gene matches. The V gene's germline CDR1 is MNHEY and CDR2 SVGAGI. The CDR3 DNA sequence: TGTGCCAGCAGTTACTTGGGCGGGAGGAGCCAAGATACGCAGTATTTT. Amino acid sequence: CASSYLGGRSQDTQYF.

Many counts were recorded for this clonotype. The J gene is TRBJ1-1, the V gene TRBV6-5, with no clear D. With 2 bases removed from V and 2 bases from J, the gap between germline ends came to 6 bases. Germline loops: CDR1 MNHEY, CDR2 SVGAGI. The CDR3 contains 13 residues. The CDR3 DNA follows: TGTGCCAGCAGTTACAGGCATAACACTGAAGCTTTCTTT. Translating gives CASSYRHNTEAFF.

This clonotype was seen ten or more times. The rearrangement joins TRBV20-1 to TRBJ2-3; D not certain. V lost 4 bases and J lost 4, with 3 bases in between. Germline loops: CDR1 DFQATT, CDR2 SNEGSKA (reference sequence). CDR3 length: 10 amino acids. The CDR3 here is CSAIADTQYF. The DNA for the CDR3 is TGCAGTGCTATCGCAGATACGCAGTATTTT.